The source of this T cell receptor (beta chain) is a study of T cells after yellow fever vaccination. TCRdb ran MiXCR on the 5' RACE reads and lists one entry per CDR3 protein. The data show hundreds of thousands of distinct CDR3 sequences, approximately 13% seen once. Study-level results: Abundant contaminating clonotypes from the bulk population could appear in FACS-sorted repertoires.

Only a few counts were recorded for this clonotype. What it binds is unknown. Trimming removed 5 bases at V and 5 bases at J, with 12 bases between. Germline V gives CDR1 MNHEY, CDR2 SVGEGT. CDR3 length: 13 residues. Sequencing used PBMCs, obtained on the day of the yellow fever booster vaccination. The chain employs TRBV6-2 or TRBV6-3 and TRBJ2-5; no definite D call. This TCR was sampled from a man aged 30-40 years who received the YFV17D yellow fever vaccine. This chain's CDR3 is CASSRRTTETQYF. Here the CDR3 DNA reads TGTGCCAGCAGTCGCCGGACCACGGAGACCCAGTACTTC.